These 22 T cell receptor beta chains share one sample of origin, sequenced in a study of T cell clones after liver transplantation. Measured with immunoSEQ multiplex PCR; TCRdb has only the in-frame clones, and not every one. The repertoire holds about 74,000 clones, with 75% to 85% as singletons. The sample was CD4+ T cells from blood, taken before liver transplant. Every receptor here comes from a human donor who received a liver transplant.

Written as DNA, the CDR3 is TGTGCCATCAGTGATATGGGACAGGGAGCCTCGGAGCCCCAGTACTTC. It encodes CAISDMGQGASEPQYF. The J gene is TRBJ2-5, the V gene TRBV10-3, with 9 bases fitting TRBD1. From germline, CDR1 is ENHRY and CDR2 SYGVKD. This CDR3 spans 16 amino acids. V lost 3 bases and J lost 9; bases outside the gene matches: 14.

CDR3 sequence: CAIMQGLNQPQHF. The CDR3 DNA reads TGTGCCATCATGCAGGGTCTCAATCAGCCCCAGCATTTT. V gene TRBV10-3 combines with J gene TRBJ1-5; perhaps TRBD1 as D (5 bases). Germline V gene sequence: CDR1 ENHRY, CDR2 SYGVKD. V was pared by 7 bases and J by 3 bases, with 10 bases between. The CDR3 contains 13 residues.

This clone was detected only once. The V call is TRBV11-2, the J call TRBJ2-3; 8 positions match TRBD1. The V segment lost 5 bases and the J segment 6 bases; nucleotides outside the gene matches: 7. The CDR3 extends over 14 amino acids. Germline lookup yields CDR1 SGHAT and CDR2 FQNNGV. The CDR3: CASSPGQAVDTQYF. As DNA, the CDR3 is TGTGCCAGCAGCCCGGGACAGGCGGTTGATACGCAGTATTTT.

This clone was found once. V is TRBV11-2 and J is TRBJ2-7; tentatively, D is TRBD2 (6 bases). V lost 1 base, J lost 5 bases, and 12 bases lay in between. From germline, CDR1 is SGHAT and CDR2 FQNNGV. This CDR3 spans 14 amino acids. In DNA, the CDR3 is TGTGCCAGCAGCTTAGGCACTCGGACTAACGAGCAGTACTTC. Translation gives CASSLGTRTNEQYF.

This chain joins TRBV28 and TRBJ1-5, with 9 bases fitting TRBD1. This CDR3 region has 15 residues. Germline V CDR1 and CDR2: MDHEN, SYDVKM. J gave up 6 bases and V 6 bases, and 9 bases lay outside the gene matches. The CDR3 sequence: CASSPATGGSQPQHF. DNA of the CDR3: TGTGCCAGCAGCCCTGCAACAGGGGGCAGTCAGCCCCAGCATTTT.

This chain links TRBV7-8 with TRBJ1-2; perhaps TRBD1 as D (5 bases). The V gene's germline CDR1 is SGHVS and CDR2 FQNEAQ. The V end was cut by 0 bases, the J end by 4 bases, with 9 bases between. CDR3 length: 14 residues. The CDR3 DNA reads TGTGCCAGCAGCTTAGCGGACACCTTCTATGGCTACACCTTC. As protein: CASSLADTFYGYTF.

The V gene is TRBV29-1, the J gene TRBJ2-7, with D tentatively TRBD1 (6 bases). CDR1 is SQVTM and CDR2 is ANQGSEA in the germline V gene. CDR3 length: 11 residues. The V gene lost 7 bases and the J gene lost 3 bases, with 10 bases spanning the gap. CDR3 loop: CSARGIYEQYF. As DNA, the CDR3 is TGCAGCGCCAGGGGAATCTACGAGCAGTACTTC.

This chain links TRBV2 with TRBJ1-1; D uncertain. The V and J ends lost 7 bases and 2 bases respectively, with 11 bases between them. This CDR3 is built from 13 residues. CDR1 and CDR2 (germline): SNHLY, FYNNEI. CDR3: CASTKQPNTEAFF. The CDR3 coding sequence is TGTGCCAGCACTAAACAACCAAACACTGAAGCTTTCTTT.

The chain joins TRBV5-4 to TRBJ2-1; tentative D call: TRBD1 (6 bases). Trimming shortened V by 1 base and J by 2 bases, and 13 bases separated the two germline ends. Germline V CDR1 and CDR2: SGHNT, YYREEE (reference sequence). This CDR3 is 16 amino acids long. The CDR3 loop reads CASSLIRGNPYNEQFF. The DNA of the CDR3 is TGTGCCAGCAGCTTGATCAGGGGAAACCCCTACAATGAGCAGTTCTTC.

This clone occurred once. The V gene is TRBV18, the J gene TRBJ2-7; 12 bases match TRBD2. In germline, CDR1 is KGHSH, CDR2 LQKENI. After removal of 2 bases from V and 4 bases from J, the junction contained 6 bases not matched to a gene. The CDR3 runs to 16 residues. The CDR3 here is CASSPVTSGRLYEQYF. The CDR3 nucleotides read TGTGCCAGCTCACCAGTGACTAGCGGGAGACTGTACGAGCAGTACTTC.

This chain links TRBV7-8 with TRBJ1-5; D unclear. The V end was cut by 6 bases, the J end by 0 bases, with 6 bases between. The CDR3 runs to 13 residues. Germline V gene data show CDR1 as SGHVS and CDR2 as FQNEAQ. The CDR3: CASREGSNQPQHF. The DNA for the CDR3 is TGTGCCAGCAGGGAGGGTAGCAATCAGCCCCAGCATTTT.

The J gene is TRBJ1-1, the V gene TRBV5-1; 10 nucleotides line up with TRBD1. Germline CDR1 SGHRS, CDR2 YFSETQ. With 3 bases clipped from V and 3 bases from J, the junction kept 2 bases outside the gene matches. The CDR3 length is 14 residues. CDR3 DNA: TGCGCCAGCAGCTCGGGGACAGGGGACACTGAAGCTTTCTTT. Encoded protein: CASSSGTGDTEAFF.

The DNA of the CDR3 is TGTGCCATCAGTGAGCCTACTAGCGGGAGCGGGGGTGAGCAGTTCTTC. Translation: CAISEPTSGSGGEQFF. This chain connects TRBV10-3 to TRBJ2-1; 11 nucleotides line up with TRBD2. Germline CDR1 ENHRY, CDR2 SYGVKD. The CDR3 has 16 amino acids. With 2 bases clipped from V and 9 bases from J, the junction kept 9 bases outside the gene matches.

V is TRBV2 and J is TRBJ2-3; no firm D call. The germline V and J ends were trimmed by 5 bases and 4 bases, with 7 bases remaining between them. Germline V gene sequence: CDR1 SNHLY, CDR2 FYNNEI. The CDR3 loop spans 12 amino acids. CDR3 coding DNA: TGTGCCAGCAGTCCTTGGTCAGATACGCAGTATTTT. Translating gives CASSPWSDTQYF.

The rearrangement joins TRBV9 to TRBJ1-4; no definite D call. The germline V gene has CDR1 SGDLS and CDR2 YYNGEE. CDR3 length: 15 amino acids. The ends were cut back, 2 bases at V and 7 bases at J, with 15 bases in the middle. The CDR3 protein is CASSVAGNPLEKLFF. CDR3 coding DNA: TGTGCCAGCAGCGTCGCCGGGAATCCCCTTGAAAAACTGTTTTTT.

The chain employs TRBV29-1 and TRBJ1-4, with a weak D call TRBD1 (5 bases). The ends were cut back, 4 bases at V and 8 bases at J, with 14 bases in the middle. The CDR3 runs 13 residues. Germline CDR1 SQVTM, CDR2 ANQGSEA. The DNA of the CDR3 is TGCAGCGTTGGGGACCAAGCTGGAGAAAAACTGTTTTTT. It is translated as CSVGDQAGEKLFF.

This clone was detected ten times or more. The chain has TRBV4-1 and TRBJ1-5, with a weak D call TRBD1 (6 bases). The V gene lost 1 base and the J gene lost 6 bases, with 19 bases spanning the gap. This CDR3 has 17 amino acids. CDR1 MGHRA and CDR2 YSYEKL come from the germline V gene. CDR3 in amino acids: CASSQVAQGRGGQPQHF. CDR3 coding DNA: TGCGCCAGCAGCCAAGTCGCCCAGGGCAGGGGAGGTCAGCCCCAGCATTTT.

The chain combines TRBV5-1 with TRBJ1-3; D uncertain. This CDR3 spans 15 amino acids. Trimming left V 0 bases short and J 4 bases short, with 11 bases between. Germline CDR1 SGHRS, CDR2 YFSETQ. CDR3 sequence (DNA): TGCGCCAGCAGCTTGGACGGGGAGCGCGGAAACACCATATATTTT. Protein: CASSLDGERGNTIYF.

V is TRBV27 and J is TRBJ1-5; 7 nucleotides align to TRBD1. The CDR3 loop spans 12 amino acids. In germline, CDR1 is MNHEY, CDR2 SMNVEV (reference sequence). The ends lost 5 bases at V and 11 bases at J; junction bases unmatched: 6. The CDR3 nucleotides read TGTGCCAGCAGTCCCCTTCAGGGGGCCCAGCATTTT. This codes for CASSPLQGAQHF.

The J gene is TRBJ2-2, the V gene TRBV4-3; the D is unclear. V lost 0 bases, J lost 6 bases, and 8 bases lay in between. Germline V lookup: CDR1 LGHNA, CDR2 YSLEER. The CDR3 loop spans 14 amino acids. As DNA, the CDR3 is TGCGCCAGCAGCCAAGAATGGTTATCCGGGGAGCTGTTTTTT. Translating it yields CASSQEWLSGELFF.

This chain joins TRBV5-1 and TRBJ2-5; 10 bases line up with TRBD1. The CDR3 is made up of 14 amino acids. CDR1 and CDR2 (germline): SGHRS, YFSETQ. The ends lost 8 bases at V and 4 bases at J; junction bases unmatched: 8. The CDR3 DNA is TGCGCCAGTACAGAGACAGGGGGCGCAGAGACCCAGTACTTC. Encoded protein: CASTETGGAETQYF.

The chain joins TRBV2 to TRBJ1-2, with 7 positions matching TRBD1. CDR1 is SNHLY, CDR2 FYNNEI, per germline. The V segment lost 5 bases and the J segment 7 bases; nucleotides outside the gene matches: 10. The CDR3 runs 14 residues. For the CDR3, the DNA is TGTGCCAGCAGTAACCTCGAGGGGGCTCTTGGCTACACCTTC. It is translated as CASSNLEGALGYTF. Supplemented by reference TRBV2 and TRBJ1-2, the full variable domain reads EPEVTQTPSHQVTQMGQEVILRCVPISNHLYFYWYRQILGQKVEFLVSFYNNEISEKSEIFDDQFSVERPDGSNFTLKIRSTKLEDSAMYFCASSNLEGALGYTFGSGTRLTVV.